One and the same sample provided the 17 T cell receptor beta chains below, sequenced in a study of T cells after posttransplantation cyclophosphamide. TCRdb keeps only in-frame clones here, not all; method: immunoSEQ multiplex PCR. This sample carries about 41,000 clones, none of them present only once. The specimen sequenced was PBMCs. Source of these receptors: a man younger than 40 in good health and a related stem cell transplant donor.

At least ten counts were recorded for this clone. The chain joins TRBV19 to TRBJ1-4; 8 bases align to TRBD1. Germline V CDR1 and CDR2: LNHDA, SQIVND (reference sequence). V lost 5 bases and J lost 8; bases outside the gene matches: 10. CDR3 size: 15 residues. CDR3 residues: CASSPGQGIGEKLFF. The DNA of the CDR3 is TGTGCCAGTAGTCCCGGACAGGGAATAGGCGAAAAACTGTTTTTT.

This clone has only a few counts. The chain employs TRBV2 and TRBJ2-5; 12 bases match TRBD2. After removal of 8 bases from V and 1 base from J, the junction contained 5 bases not matched to a gene. The germline CDR1 and CDR2 sequences are SNHLY and FYNNEI. The length of the CDR3 is 15 residues. The CDR3 DNA follows: TGTGCCAGCCAGCTAGCGGGGGGGGGCCAAGAGACCCAGTACTTC. Translation gives CASQLAGGGQETQYF.

The sample holds many counts of this clone. The chain employs TRBV6-2 or TRBV6-3 and TRBJ1-6, with D maybe TRBD1 (6 bases). The V and J ends lost 8 bases and 10 bases respectively, with 18 bases between them. Germline CDR1 is MNHEY and CDR2 is SVGEGT. The CDR3 extends over 14 amino acids. In DNA, the CDR3 is TGTGCCAGCTCGATACAGGGTCTAACATCACCCCTCCACTTT. This codes for CASSIQGLTSPLHF.

This clone occurred many times. The genes are TRBV2 and TRBJ2-5; possible D gene TRBD2, 5 bases. The CDR3 is 15 residues long. Per germline, CDR1 SNHLY and CDR2 FYNNEI. Trimming removed 1 base from V and 1 base from J, with 10 bases in between. In DNA form, the CDR3 reads TGTGCCAGCAGTGAAGAGAGGGCGTTCCAAGAGACCCAGTACTTC. Protein: CASSEERAFQETQYF.

This clone was seen repeatedly, ten times or more. One junction end does not reproduce the germline sequence, and a read error may be involved. DNA for the CDR3: TGTGCCACCAGTGACAGGGTAAGCTCCCACAATGAGCAGTTCTTC. It specifies CATSDRVSSHNEQFF. The chain carries TRBV24-1 and TRBJ2-1; possibly TRBD1 for D (5 bases). Germline V gives CDR1 KGHDR, CDR2 SFDVKD. This CDR3 is 15 amino acids long.

In its sample, this clone was seen many times. J is TRBJ1-1 and V is TRBV6-2 or TRBV6-3; TRBD1 matches 10 bases. After removal of 4 bases from V and 3 bases from J, the junction contained 11 bases not matched to a gene. The CDR3 has 17 residues. Germline V lookup: CDR1 MNHEY, CDR2 SVGEGT. The chain's CDR3 is CASSWSTTGGGYTEAFF. CDR3 sequence (DNA): TGTGCCAGCAGTTGGTCTACGACAGGGGGCGGGTACACTGAAGCTTTCTTT.

The sample holds many counts of this clone. The V gene is TRBV28, the J gene TRBJ1-5, with D perhaps TRBD1 (6 bases). Deletions cut 5 bases from V and 0 bases from J, with 11 bases between. This CDR3 spans 15 amino acids. The germline V gene encodes CDR1 MDHEN and CDR2 SYDVKM. The CDR3 DNA reads as TGTGCCAGCAGTCAAACAGGGTATAGCAATCAGCCCCAGCATTTT. This encodes CASSQTGYSNQPQHF.

This clone has a count of ten or more. This rearrangement joins TRBV5-1 to TRBJ2-1; 12 nucleotides agree with TRBD2. This CDR3 contains 15 residues. Germline assignment: CDR1 SGHRS and CDR2 YFSETQ. The trim removed 2 bases at V and 9 bases at J, leaving 6 bases unmatched. In DNA, the CDR3 is TGCGCCAGCAGCTTATCTAGCGGGGGGGCTAGTGAGCAGTTCTTC. Its protein product is CASSLSSGGASEQFF.

This clone was observed many times. V and J are TRBV6-6 and TRBJ2-7; possible D gene TRBD2, 5 bases. This CDR3 region has 14 residues. Germline V CDR1 and CDR2: MNHNY, SVGAGI (reference sequence). Trimming shortened V by 0 bases and J by 5 bases, and 11 bases separated the two germline ends. The CDR3 sequence is CASSYSEGTNEQYF. The DNA of the CDR3 is TGTGCCAGCAGTTACTCTGAGGGTACCAACGAGCAGTACTTC.

This clone has at least ten counts. V and J are TRBV6-5 and TRBJ2-7, with 8 bases fitting TRBD1. There are 15 residues in the CDR3. Germline CDR1 and CDR2: MNHEY and SVGAGI. V lost 4 bases, J lost 4 bases, and 9 bases stayed unmatched. The CDR3 DNA follows: TGTGCCAGCAGTTTACGGACAGGGAGAAAATACGAGCAGTACTTC. Translating gives CASSLRTGRKYEQYF.

This chain connects TRBV6-5 to TRBJ2-3, with 9 bases identical to TRBD1. The J segment lost 1 base and the V segment lost 6 bases, leaving 2 bases of the junction unmatched. This CDR3 has 14 residues. Germline V CDR1 and CDR2: MNHEY, SVGAGI. CDR3 DNA sequence: TGTGCCAGCAGGGGACAGGGTGGCACAGATACGCAGTATTTT. Translated: CASRGQGGTDTQYF.

This clone appeared many times. This sequence joins TRBV6-1 and TRBJ2-3, with TRBD2 matching over 10 bases. Trimming cost V 0 bases and J 4 bases; bases outside gene matches: 7. Germline V lookup: CDR1 MNHNS, CDR2 SASEGT. CDR3 length: 17 amino acids. CDR3 coding DNA: TGTGCCAGCAGTGAAGCGGCAGCGGGGGGGCTGGCAGATACGCAGTATTTT. Its translation: CASSEAAAGGLADTQYF.

Many counts were recorded for this clone. V usage is TRBV5-1 and J usage is TRBJ1-2; TRBD1 aligns across 10 bases. Germline CDR1 is SGHRS and CDR2 is YFSETQ. This CDR3 spans 14 amino acids. With 2 bases clipped from V and 7 bases from J, the junction kept 5 bases outside the gene matches. CDR3 sequence: CASSFYGQGVGYTF. CDR3 DNA sequence: TGCGCCAGCAGCTTCTACGGACAGGGGGTTGGCTACACCTTC.

This clone was seen at least ten times. The chain combines TRBV12-5 with TRBJ1-2; TRBD1 agrees at 9 bases. This CDR3 is built from 20 residues. The germline gives CDR1 LGHNT, CDR2 FRNRAP. Trimming took 0 bases from V and 6 from J; bases not matched to a gene: 20. The DNA for the CDR3 is TGTGCTAGTGGTTTGGTACCACGGTCGAGACAGGGGGGGGAAAGAGATGGCTACACCTTC. Protein sequence: CASGLVPRSRQGGERDGYTF.

This clone has at least ten counts. The chain combines TRBV6-2 or TRBV6-3 with TRBJ1-6; 7 bases match TRBD1. The J segment lost 10 bases and the V segment lost 5 bases, leaving 8 bases of the junction unmatched. The V gene's germline CDR1 is MNHEY and CDR2 SVGEGT. This CDR3 is 14 amino acids long. DNA of the CDR3: TGTGCCAGCAGTGCCAGCCAGGGGGGATCACCCCTCCACTTT. It is translated as CASSASQGGSPLHF.

This clone was found many times. DNA of the CDR3: TGTGCCAGCAGCCACGGACAGGGAAGCTCACCCCTCCACTTT. Translating gives CASSHGQGSSPLHF. The rearrangement uses TRBV7-3 and TRBJ1-6, with 8 bases fitting TRBD1. The CDR3 is made up of 14 amino acids. In germline, CDR1 is SGHTA, CDR2 FQGTGA. V dropped 5 bases and J dropped 10; count of bases not matched to a gene: 7.

This clone was observed many times. The J gene is TRBJ2-3, the V gene TRBV18, with D possibly matching TRBD1 (5 bases). Looked up from germline, CDR1 is KGHSH and CDR2 is LQKENI. CDR3 length: 16 amino acids. V gave up 5 bases and J gave up 1 base, with 16 bases separating them. CDR3 loop: CASSTLPGQRTDTQYF. CDR3 nucleotide sequence: TGTGCCAGCTCAACTCTCCCAGGGCAGCGCACAGATACGCAGTATTTT.